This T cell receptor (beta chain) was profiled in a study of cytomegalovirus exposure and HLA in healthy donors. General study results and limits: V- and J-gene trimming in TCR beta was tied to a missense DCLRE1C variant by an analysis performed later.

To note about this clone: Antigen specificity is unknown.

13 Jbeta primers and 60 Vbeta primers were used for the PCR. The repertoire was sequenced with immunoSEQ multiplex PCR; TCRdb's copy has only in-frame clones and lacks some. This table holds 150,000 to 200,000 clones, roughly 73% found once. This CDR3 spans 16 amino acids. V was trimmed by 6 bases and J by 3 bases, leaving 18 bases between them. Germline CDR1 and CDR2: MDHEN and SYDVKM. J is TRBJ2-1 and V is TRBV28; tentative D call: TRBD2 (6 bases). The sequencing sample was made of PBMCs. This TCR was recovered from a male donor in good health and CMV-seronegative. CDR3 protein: CASRPEGTGVYNEQFF. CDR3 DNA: TGTGCCAGCAGGCCCGAGGGGACGGGGGTCTACAATGAGCAGTTCTTC.